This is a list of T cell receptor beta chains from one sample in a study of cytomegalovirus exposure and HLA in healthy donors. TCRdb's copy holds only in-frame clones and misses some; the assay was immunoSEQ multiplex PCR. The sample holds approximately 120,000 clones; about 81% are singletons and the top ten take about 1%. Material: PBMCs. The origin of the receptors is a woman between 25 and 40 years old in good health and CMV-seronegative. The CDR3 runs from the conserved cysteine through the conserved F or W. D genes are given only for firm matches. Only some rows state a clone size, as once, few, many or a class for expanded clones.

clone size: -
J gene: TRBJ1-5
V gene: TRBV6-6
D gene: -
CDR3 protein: CASVSRQNSNQPQHF
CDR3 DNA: TGTGCCAGCGTCTCTAGGCAGAATAGCAATCAGCCCCAGCATTTT

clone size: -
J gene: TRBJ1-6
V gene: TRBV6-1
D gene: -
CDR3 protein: CASSGGGQTAYNSPLHF
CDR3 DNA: TGTGCCAGCAGTGGGGGAGGGCAGACGGCCTATAATTCACCCCTCCACTTT

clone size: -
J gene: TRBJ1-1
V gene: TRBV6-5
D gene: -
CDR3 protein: CASSYRQVMNTEAFF
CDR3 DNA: TGTGCCAGCAGTTACAGACAGGTGATGAACACTGAAGCTTTCTTT

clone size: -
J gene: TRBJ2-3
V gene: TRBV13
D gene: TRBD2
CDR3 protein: CASSSARSGRGGDTQYF
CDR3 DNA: TGTGCCAGCAGCTCAGCTAGGAGCGGGAGAGGAGGAGATACGCAGTATTTT

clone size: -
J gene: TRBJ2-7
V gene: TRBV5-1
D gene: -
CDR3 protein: CASSFGYRIYEQYF
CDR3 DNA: TGCGCCAGCAGCTTCGGATACAGGATATACGAGCAGTACTTC

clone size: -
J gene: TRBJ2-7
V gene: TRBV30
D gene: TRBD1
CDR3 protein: CACSSSGTATYEQYF
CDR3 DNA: TGTGCCTGTAGTAGTTCCGGGACAGCGACCTACGAGCAGTACTTC

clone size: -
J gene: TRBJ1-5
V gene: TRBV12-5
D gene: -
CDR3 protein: CASGDQANQPQHF
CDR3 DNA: TGTGCTAGTGGAGATCAGGCGAATCAGCCCCAGCATTTT

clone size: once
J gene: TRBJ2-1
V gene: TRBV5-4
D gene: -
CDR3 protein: CASSPDYHNEQFF
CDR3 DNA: TGTGCCAGCAGCCCGGACTACCACAATGAGCAGTTCTTC

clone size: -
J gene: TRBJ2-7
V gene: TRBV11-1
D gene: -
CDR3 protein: CASSFGYDEQYF
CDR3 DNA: TGTGCCAGCAGCTTCGGGTACGACGAGCAGTACTTC

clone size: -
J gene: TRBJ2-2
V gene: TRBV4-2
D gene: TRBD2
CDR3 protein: CASSHDSSGRSGELFF
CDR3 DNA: TGTGCCAGCAGCCACGACTCTAGCGGGAGGAGCGGGGAGCTGTTTTTT

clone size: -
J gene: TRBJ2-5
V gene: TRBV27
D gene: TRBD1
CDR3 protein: CASRDRGFTKTQYF
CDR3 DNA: TGTGCCAGCCGGGACAGGGGTTTCACGAAGACCCAGTACTTC

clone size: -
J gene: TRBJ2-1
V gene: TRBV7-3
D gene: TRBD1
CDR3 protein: CASSLRGQGMVDEQFF
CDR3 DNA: TGTGCCAGCAGCTTACGGGGACAGGGTATGGTGGATGAGCAGTTCTTC

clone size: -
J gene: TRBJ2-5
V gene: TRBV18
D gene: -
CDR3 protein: CASSMGRFETQYF
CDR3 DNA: TGTGCCAGCTCAATGGGGCGTTTCGAGACCCAGTACTTC

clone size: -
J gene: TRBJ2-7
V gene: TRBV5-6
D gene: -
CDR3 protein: CASSLRAGGEQYF
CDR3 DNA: TGTGCCAGCAGCTTGCGCGCCGGGGGTGAGCAGTACTTC

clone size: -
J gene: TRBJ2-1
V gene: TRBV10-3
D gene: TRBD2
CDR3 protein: CAIRGIAGGHPNEQFF
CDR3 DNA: TGTGCCATCAGGGGGATAGCGGGGGGCCACCCTAATGAGCAGTTCTTC

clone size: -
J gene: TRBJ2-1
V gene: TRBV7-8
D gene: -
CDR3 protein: CASSSWAAGYNEQFF
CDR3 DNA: TGTGCCAGCAGCTCATGGGCAGCGGGTTACAATGAGCAGTTCTTC

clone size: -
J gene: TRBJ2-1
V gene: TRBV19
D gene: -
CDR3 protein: CASRNAGKITYNEQFF
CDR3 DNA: TGTGCCAGTAGGAACGCAGGGAAGATCACCTACAATGAGCAGTTCTTC

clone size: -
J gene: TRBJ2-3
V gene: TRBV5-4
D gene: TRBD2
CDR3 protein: CASSWGGGTPTDTQYF
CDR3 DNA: TGTGCCAGCAGCTGGGGGGGTGGAACCCCCACAGATACGCAGTATTTT

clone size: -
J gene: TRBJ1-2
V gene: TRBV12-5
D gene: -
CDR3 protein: CASGLVGGSAKLFGYTF
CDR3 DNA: TGTGCTAGCGGTTTGGTAGGAGGCAGTGCTAAACTATTTGGCTACACCTTC

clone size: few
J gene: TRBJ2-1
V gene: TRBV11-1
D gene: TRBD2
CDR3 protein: CASSSRTSGVYNEQFF
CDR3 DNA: TGTGCCAGCAGCTCGCGGACTAGCGGGGTCTACAATGAGCAGTTCTTC

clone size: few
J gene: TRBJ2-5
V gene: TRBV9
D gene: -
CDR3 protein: CASSVGSTSETQYF
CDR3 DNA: TGTGCCAGCAGCGTAGGGTCCACTTCGGAGACCCAGTACTTC

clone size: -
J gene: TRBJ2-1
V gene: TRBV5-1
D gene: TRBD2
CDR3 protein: CASIGGGGYNEQFF
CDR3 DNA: TGCGCCAGCATCGGGGGGGGCGGCTACAATGAGCAGTTCTTC

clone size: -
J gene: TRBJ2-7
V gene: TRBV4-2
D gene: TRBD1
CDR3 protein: CASSQGQGLVNEQYF
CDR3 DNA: TGTGCCAGCAGCCAAGGACAGGGTTTAGTCAACGAGCAGTACTTC

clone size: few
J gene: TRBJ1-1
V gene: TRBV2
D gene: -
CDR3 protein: CASRETRTLNTEAFF
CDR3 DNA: TGTGCCAGCAGAGAGACTCGGACACTTAACACTGAAGCTTTCTTT

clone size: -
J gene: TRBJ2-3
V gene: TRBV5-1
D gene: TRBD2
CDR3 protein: CASSLSTSGRADTQYF
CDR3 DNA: TGCGCCAGCAGCTTATCGACTAGCGGGAGGGCAGATACGCAGTATTTT

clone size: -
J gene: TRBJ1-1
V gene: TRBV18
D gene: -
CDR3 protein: CASSGGLNTEAFF
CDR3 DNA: TGTGCCAGCTCAGGAGGGCTGAACACTGAAGCTTTCTTT

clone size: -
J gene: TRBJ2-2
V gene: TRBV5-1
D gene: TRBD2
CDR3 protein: CASSLETGGTGELFF
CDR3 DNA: TGCGCCAGCAGCTTGGAAACGGGGGGGACCGGGGAGCTGTTTTTT

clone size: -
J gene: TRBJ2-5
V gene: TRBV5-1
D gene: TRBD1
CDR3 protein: CASSATGGLRETQYF
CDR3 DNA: TGCGCCAGCAGCGCAACAGGGGGCTTGCGAGAGACCCAGTACTTC

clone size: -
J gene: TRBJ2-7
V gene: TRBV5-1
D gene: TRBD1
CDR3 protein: CASSGRPGGTGFEQYF
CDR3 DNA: TGCGCCAGCAGCGGAAGACCCGGTGGGACAGGTTTCGAGCAGTACTTC